These 5 T cell receptor beta chains came from one sample sequenced in a study of T-cell reconstitution after alpha-beta-depleted transplantation in children. The TCRbeta library incorporated unique molecular identifiers. TCRdb passed the PCR reads through MiXCR, listing each CDR3 protein once. The sample has about 540,000 distinct CDR3 sequences; roughly 27% are singletons. The sequencing used PBMCs, collected before TCRalphabeta/CD19-depleted stem cell transplant. These receptors originate from a boy in the first two years of life with Wiskott-Aldrich syndrome, due to receive a stem cell transplant.

The V and J genes are TRBV27 and TRBJ1-1, with no clear D. Trimming shortened V by 5 bases and J by 4 bases, and 17 bases separated the two germline ends. Germline loops: CDR1 MNHEY, CDR2 SMNVEV (reference sequence). The CDR3 has 15 amino acids. This CDR3 is CASSGPHSATTEAFF. DNA of the CDR3: TGTGCCAGCAGTGGCCCTCACAGCGCTACCACTGAAGCTTTCTTT.

V and J are TRBV12-3 or TRBV12-4 and TRBJ2-5; 10 positions match TRBD1. The V gene end was trimmed by 6 bases and the J gene end by 2 bases; junction bases not matched to a gene: 15. The CDR3 totals 18 residues. The CDR3 region is CASRIGRETGGKQETQYF. In DNA, the CDR3 is TGTGCCAGCAGAATAGGGCGGGAGACAGGGGGCAAACAAGAGACCCAGTACTTC.

This clonotype was seen a handful of times. V and J are TRBV14 and TRBJ2-4; a possible D gene is TRBD2 (5 bases). The germline V gene encodes CDR1 SGHDN and CDR2 FVKESK. This CDR3 contains 14 residues. Trimming removed 4 bases from V and 0 bases from J, with 7 bases in between. CDR3 in amino acids: CASSLRGAKNIQYF. In DNA form, the CDR3 reads TGTGCCAGCAGCCTCCGGGGAGCCAAAAACATTCAGTACTTC.

This clonotype was counted between two and nine times. The chain combines TRBV5-8 with TRBJ2-1, with D perhaps matching TRBD1 (6 bases). The CDR3 consists of 13 residues. V was shortened by 2 bases and J by 6 bases, with 9 bases between the two germline ends. In germline, CDR1 is SGHTS, CDR2 YDEGEE. DNA for the CDR3: TGTGCCAGCAGCTTCGTACAGGGCAATGAGCAGTTCTTC. Amino acid sequence: CASSFVQGNEQFF.

J is TRBJ1-1 and V is TRBV20-1; 7 bases map to TRBD1. The CDR3 extends over 15 amino acids. CDR1 and CDR2 (germline): DFQATT, SNEGSKA (reference sequence). V trimming: 2 bases; J trimming: 3 bases; junction bases outside the gene matches: 9. CDR3 coding DNA: TGCAGTGCTAGAAAACAGGGGCGAAGGGACACTGAAGCTTTCTTT. Protein: CSARKQGRRDTEAFF.